This T cell receptor (beta chain) was retrieved from a study of regulatory T cells in long-lasting Graves disease. The study's findings and limits: Persistent disease was associated with favored TRBV28 usage and with favored use of TRBJ1-2 and TRBJ2-5.

There are many counts of this clonotype. Its antigen is undetermined. The germline gives CDR1 DFQATT, CDR2 SNEGSKA (reference sequence). The V end was cut by 0 bases, the J end by 2 bases, with 7 bases between. This CDR3 comprises 13 residues. With iRepertoire HTBI primers and Arm-PCR of CDR3 regions, TCR beta libraries were built. TCRdb fed the multiplex PCR reads into MiXCR, producing one record per CDR3 protein. Among approximately 310,000 distinct CDR3 sequences listed, approximately 20% were seen once. Documented time point: newly diagnosed GD, antithyroid drugs for less than 3 months. Extracted PBMC RNA gave rise to the TCR library.

This specimen consisted of peripheral blood mononuclear cells (PBMCs), obtained at new diagnosis, from a patient treated with antithyroid drugs. V is TRBV20-1 and J is TRBJ1-2; D gene ambiguous. The TCR was taken from a female donor with Graves disease. CDR3 DNA sequence: TGCAGTGCTAGAGATCCCTGGAACTATGGCTACACCTTC. Its protein is CSARDPWNYGYTF.